The 10 T cell receptor beta chains below were found in one sample sequenced in a study of T cell responses to AZD1222 COVID-19 vaccine. Here immunoSEQ multiplex PCR was the method, and the copy in TCRdb shows in-frame clones only, minus some. The sample carries about 170,000 clones, roughly 92% recorded once. Sample: peripheral blood, taken on day 0 of AZD1222 vaccination. Source of these receptors: an adult in good health.

In this sample, this clone turned up once. V is TRBV14 and J is TRBJ2-5; weak D call: TRBD2 (6 bases). CDR3 length: 15 amino acids. The V end lost 4 bases, the J end lost 5 bases, and 17 bases lay between the germline ends. Per germline, CDR1 SGHDN and CDR2 FVKESK. The chain's CDR3 is CASSRGRLGGETQYF. CDR3 DNA sequence: TGTGCCAGCAGCCGAGGTCGTCTAGGAGGGGAGACCCAGTACTTC.

The V gene is TRBV4-3, the J gene TRBJ2-7; TRBD1 aligns across 8 bases. The CDR3 sequence is 15 residues long. V shed 0 bases and J 4 bases; nucleotides not matched to a gene: 5. CDR1 is LGHNA and CDR2 is YSLEER in the germline V gene. The CDR3 spells CASSQDLRGLYEQYF. DNA for the CDR3: TGCGCCAGCAGCCAAGATCTCAGGGGGCTATACGAGCAGTACTTC.

The chain carries TRBV30 and TRBJ2-1; TRBD2 matches 8 bases. This CDR3 contains 14 residues. V shed 3 bases, J shed 9 bases, and the junction held 10 bases outside the gene matches. Looked up from germline, CDR1 is GTSNPN and CDR2 is SVGIG (reference sequence). The CDR3 reads CAWRLVAGRGEQFF. In nucleotides, the CDR3 is TGTGCCTGGAGACTAGTAGCGGGACGCGGTGAGCAGTTCTTC.

The chain couples TRBV7-2 to TRBJ1-2; D gene uncertain. Germline V gives CDR1 SGHTA, CDR2 FQGNSA. V lost 2 bases to trimming and J lost 4 bases, with 14 bases between them. CDR3 size: 15 residues. CDR3 in DNA: TGTGCCAGCAGCTTACTTGGAGGCGGGATCTATGGCTACACCTTC. This codes for CASSLLGGGIYGYTF.

The chain is built from TRBV5-1 and TRBJ2-7; D perhaps matches TRBD1 (6 bases). The V end lost 0 bases, the J end lost 7 bases, and 17 bases lay between the germline ends. Germline CDR1 SGHRS, CDR2 YFSETQ. The CDR3 spans 15 residues. CDR3 region: CASSLDGTTRGEQYF. CDR3 sequence (DNA): TGCGCCAGCAGCTTGGATGGGACAACGAGGGGGGAGCAGTACTTC.

The CDR3 coding sequence is TGTGCCAGCAGGGCCGGCGGGCAGAGAAGTACTACCCAGTACTTC. Encoded protein: CASRAGGQRSTTQYF. The chain has TRBV2 and TRBJ2-5; D possibly corresponds to TRBD2 (5 bases). The CDR3 extends over 15 amino acids. V lost 6 bases, J lost 8 bases, and 22 bases lay in between. CDR1 SNHLY and CDR2 FYNNEI come from the germline V gene.

The rearrangement uses TRBV5-5 and TRBJ1-4; D is unresolved. Trimming removed 3 bases at V and 5 bases at J, with 2 bases between. From germline, CDR1 is SGHKS and CDR2 YYEKEE (reference sequence). The CDR3 is 11 amino acids. The CDR3 DNA is TGTGCCAGCAGCTCGAATGAAAAACTGTTTTTT. Encoded protein: CASSSNEKLFF.

J is TRBJ2-1 and V is TRBV9, with 7 bases aligning to TRBD2. This CDR3 has 16 amino acids. After removal of 0 bases from V and 7 bases from J, the junction contained 10 bases not matched to a gene. CDR1 is SGDLS and CDR2 is YYNGEE in the germline V gene. The DNA of the CDR3 is TGTGCCAGCAGCGTAGAGGTGGGAGGGAGGATTAATGAGCAGTTCTTC. Protein sequence: CASSVEVGGRINEQFF.

The chain carries TRBV12-2 and TRBJ2-7; the table assigns TRBD1, which was not confirmed against the DNA. TRBV12-2 represents a pseudogene. The CDR3 has 15 amino acids. CDR3 coding DNA: TGTGCAAGTCGCTTAGCGCGGGGACAGTCCTACGAGCAGTACTTC. Translated, it gives CASRLARGQSYEQYF.

The chain has TRBV11-3 and TRBJ2-3; 12 bases are shared with TRBD2. The V and J ends lost 5 bases and 6 bases, in that order; junction bases with no gene match: 6. Germline V gene lookup returns CDR1 SGHNT and CDR2 YENEEA. The length of the CDR3 is 15 residues. CDR3 amino acids: CASSRTSGMGDTQYF. CDR3 nucleotide sequence: TGTGCCAGCAGCCGGACTAGCGGGATGGGGGATACGCAGTATTTT.